The source of this TCR beta chain is a study of blood T cell repertoires in COVID-19. About the study: Collection of acute and convalescent COVID-19 samples took place in the United States, Italy and Spain. From T cells, B-cell-depleted T cells, or PBMCs came the material, which was cDNA or gDNA.

The Seattle patients joined while their infection was active and were tracked longitudinally afterward. As processed by the authors: Nucleated cell number was recorded as an estimate derived from reference gene primer amplification. The method was immunoSEQ multiplex PCR; TCRdb's version includes in-frame clones alone and lacks a portion of them. V and J calls and clone size are given by that table; D and trimming were obtained from the DNA. The table records a few hundred thousand clones, 85% to 90% of them present only once. The sample taken for sequencing was peripheral blood. This clonotype originated in a woman in her fifties or sixties with COVID-19, enrolled during active disease.

The CDR3 nucleotides read TGTGCCAGCAGTTGGGGACAGTCTAATAGCAATCAGCCCCAGCATTTT. Protein sequence: CASSWGQSNSNQPQHF. J is TRBJ1-5 and V is TRBV2; TRBD1 aligns across 7 bases. Trimming cost V 5 bases and J 0 bases; bases outside gene matches: 7. Germline CDR1 reads SNHLY; CDR2 reads FYNNEI. The CDR3 is 16 residues long.